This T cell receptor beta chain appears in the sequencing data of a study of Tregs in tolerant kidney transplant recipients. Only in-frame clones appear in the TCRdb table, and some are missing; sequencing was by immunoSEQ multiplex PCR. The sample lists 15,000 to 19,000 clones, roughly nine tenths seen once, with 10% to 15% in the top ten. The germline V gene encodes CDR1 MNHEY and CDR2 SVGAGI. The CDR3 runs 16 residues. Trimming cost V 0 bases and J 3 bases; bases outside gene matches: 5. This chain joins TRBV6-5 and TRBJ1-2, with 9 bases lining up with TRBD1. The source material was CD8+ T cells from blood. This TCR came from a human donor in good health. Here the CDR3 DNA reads TGTGCCAGCAGTTACTCTACAGGGGGCAACGACTATGGCTACACCTTC. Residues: CASSYSTGGNDYGYTF.